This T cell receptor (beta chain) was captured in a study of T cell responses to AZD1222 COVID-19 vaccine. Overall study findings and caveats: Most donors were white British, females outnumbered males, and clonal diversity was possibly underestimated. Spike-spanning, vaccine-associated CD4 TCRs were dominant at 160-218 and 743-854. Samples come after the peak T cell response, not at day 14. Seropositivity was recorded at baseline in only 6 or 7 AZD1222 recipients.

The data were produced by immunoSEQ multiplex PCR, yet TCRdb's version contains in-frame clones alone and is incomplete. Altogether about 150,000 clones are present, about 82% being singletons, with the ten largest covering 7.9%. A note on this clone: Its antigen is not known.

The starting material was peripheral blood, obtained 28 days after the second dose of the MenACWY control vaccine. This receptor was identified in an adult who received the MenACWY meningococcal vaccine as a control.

CDR3 region: CASSLPGRDPRVPKSNQPQHF. Here the CDR3 DNA reads TGTGCCAGCAGTTTACCAGGTAGGGATCCCCGAGTCCCCAAGAGCAATCAGCCCCAGCATTTT. The J gene is TRBJ1-5, the V gene TRBV28; D call uncertain. The V end was cut by 2 bases, the J end by 1 base, with 27 bases between. The CDR3 has 21 amino acids. Per germline, CDR1 MDHEN and CDR2 SYDVKM.